The T cell receptor (beta chain) under discussion was sequenced for a study of T-cell memory formation after mild COVID-19. In this sample, this clonotype turned up a few times. This CDR3 is 15 amino acids long. With 5 bases clipped from V and 7 bases from J, the junction kept 10 bases outside the gene matches. Germline V gene sequence: CDR1 SGHTA, CDR2 FQGNSA. TCRdb passed the 5' RACE reads through MiXCR, listing each CDR3 protein once. The data show a few hundred thousand distinct CDR3 sequences, with about a sixth seen just once and roughly 23% held by the top ten. The sample consisted of PBMCs or a T cell subset sorted from them (not recorded which). The J gene is TRBJ2-7, the V gene TRBV7-2; 11 bases fit TRBD2. This clonotype was obtained from a man between 18 and 29 years old who had mild COVID-19 (a few samples of this study predate the infection). Cell type and time point are not known. CDR3 protein: CASSRMTSGEGEQYF. CDR3 bases: TGTGCCAGCAGCCGGATGACTAGCGGGGAAGGTGAGCAGTACTTC.